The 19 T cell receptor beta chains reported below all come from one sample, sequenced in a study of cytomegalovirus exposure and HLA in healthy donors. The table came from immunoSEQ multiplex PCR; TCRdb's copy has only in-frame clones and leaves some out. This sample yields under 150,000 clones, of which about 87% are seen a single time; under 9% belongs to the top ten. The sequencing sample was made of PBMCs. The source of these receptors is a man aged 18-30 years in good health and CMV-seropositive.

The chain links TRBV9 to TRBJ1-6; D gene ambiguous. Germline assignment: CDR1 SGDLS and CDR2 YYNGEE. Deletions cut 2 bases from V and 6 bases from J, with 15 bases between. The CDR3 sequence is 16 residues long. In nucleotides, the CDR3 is TGTGCCAGCAGCGTTGGTCAAGACTCTTTTAATTCACCCCTCCACTTT. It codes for CASSVGQDSFNSPLHF.

The CDR3 DNA follows: TGCGCCAGCAGCTTGGGGCGTTCTAGTGCCTACGAGCAGTACTTC. This sequence encodes CASSLGRSSAYEQYF. V usage is TRBV5-1 and J usage is TRBJ2-7; no reliable D call. The V gene lost 0 bases and the J gene lost 2 bases, with 12 bases spanning the gap. Germline V gene lookup returns CDR1 SGHRS and CDR2 YFSETQ. CDR3 length: 15 residues. Full variable domain (rest looked up from reference TRBV5-1 and TRBJ2-7): KAGVTQTPRYLIKTRGQQVTLSCSPISGHRSVSWYQQTPGQGLQFLFEYFSETQRNKGNFPGRFSGRQFSNSRSEMNVSTLELGDSALYLCASSLGRSSAYEQYFGPGTRLTVT.

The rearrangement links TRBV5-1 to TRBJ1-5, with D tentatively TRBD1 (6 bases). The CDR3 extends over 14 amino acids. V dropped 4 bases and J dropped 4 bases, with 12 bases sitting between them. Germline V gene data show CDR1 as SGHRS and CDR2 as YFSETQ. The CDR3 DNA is TGCGCCAGCAGCCCGGGACACCAAAATCAGCCCCAGCATTTT. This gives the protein CASSPGHQNQPQHF.

The CDR3 reads CAWSERGRYEQYF. The DNA of the CDR3 is TGTGCCTGGAGTGAAAGGGGTAGGTACGAGCAGTACTTC. This chain connects TRBV30 to TRBJ2-7; maybe TRBD1 (5 bases). This CDR3 region has 13 residues. The germline gives CDR1 GTSNPN, CDR2 SVGIG (reference sequence). The V end was cut by 1 base, the J end by 4 bases, with 11 bases between.

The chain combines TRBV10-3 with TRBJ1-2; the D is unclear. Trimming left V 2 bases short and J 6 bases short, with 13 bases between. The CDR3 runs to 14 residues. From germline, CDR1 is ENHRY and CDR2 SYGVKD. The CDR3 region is CAISETEKSNGYTF. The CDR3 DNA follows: TGTGCCATCAGTGAGACAGAAAAGAGTAATGGCTACACCTTC.

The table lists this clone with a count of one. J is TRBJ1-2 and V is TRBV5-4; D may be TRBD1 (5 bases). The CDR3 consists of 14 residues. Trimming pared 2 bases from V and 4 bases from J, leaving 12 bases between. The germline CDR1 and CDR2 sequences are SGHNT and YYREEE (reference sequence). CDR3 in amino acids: CASSFWRGGYGYTF. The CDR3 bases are TGTGCCAGCAGCTTCTGGAGGGGCGGCTATGGCTACACCTTC.

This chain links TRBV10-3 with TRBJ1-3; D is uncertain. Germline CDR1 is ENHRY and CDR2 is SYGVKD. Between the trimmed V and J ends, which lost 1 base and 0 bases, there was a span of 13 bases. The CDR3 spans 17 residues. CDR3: CAISELPPGRSGNTIYF. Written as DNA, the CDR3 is TGTGCCATCAGTGAGTTGCCCCCCGGTCGCTCTGGAAACACCATATATTTT.

The DNA of the CDR3 is TGTGCCAGCAGCCAAGTAGTGCCTAGCACAGATACGCAGTATTTT. Its protein is CASSQVVPSTDTQYF. The chain carries TRBV4-2 and TRBJ2-3; D is unresolved. The CDR3 loop spans 15 amino acids. V lost 1 base and J lost 0, with 8 bases in between. Germline loops: CDR1 LGHNA, CDR2 YNFKEQ.

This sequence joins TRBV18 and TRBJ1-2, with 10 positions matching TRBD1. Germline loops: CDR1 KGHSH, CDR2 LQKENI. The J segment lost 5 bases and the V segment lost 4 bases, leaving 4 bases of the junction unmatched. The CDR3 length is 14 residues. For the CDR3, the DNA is TGTGCCAGCTCACGTGGGACAGGGGAGTATGGCTACACCTTC. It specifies CASSRGTGEYGYTF.

CDR3 loop: CASGLTGGYEKLFF. The DNA of the CDR3 is TGCGCCAGCGGCCTGACAGGGGGTTATGAAAAACTGTTTTTT. The rearrangement joins TRBV5-1 to TRBJ1-4, with 9 bases aligning to TRBD1. This CDR3 is 14 amino acids long. CDR1 SGHRS and CDR2 YFSETQ come from the germline V gene. With V trimmed by 7 bases and J by 6 bases, 7 bases remained unmatched.

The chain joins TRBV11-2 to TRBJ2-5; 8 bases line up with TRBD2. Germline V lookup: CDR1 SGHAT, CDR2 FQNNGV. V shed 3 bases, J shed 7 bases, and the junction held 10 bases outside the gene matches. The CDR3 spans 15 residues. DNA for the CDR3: TGTGCCAGCAGCTTTAGGACAGCCCTAGCGGGGACCCAGTACTTC. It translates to CASSFRTALAGTQYF. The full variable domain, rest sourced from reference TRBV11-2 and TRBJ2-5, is EAGVAQSPRYKIIEKRQSVAFWCNPISGHATLYWYQQILGQGPKLLIQFQNNGVVDDSQLPKDRFSAERLKGVDSTLKIQPAKLEDSAVYLCASSFRTALAGTQYFGPGTRLLVL.

The CDR3 DNA sequence: TGCGCCAGCAGCGGGGGGGACTTTAGAGATACGCAGTATTTT. This sequence encodes CASSGGDFRDTQYF. V is TRBV5-1 and J is TRBJ2-3, with TRBD2 identical over 7 bases. This CDR3 is 14 amino acids long. The junction had 7 bases not matched to a gene; V was cut back by 4 bases and J by 5 bases. Germline V gene lookup returns CDR1 SGHRS and CDR2 YFSETQ.

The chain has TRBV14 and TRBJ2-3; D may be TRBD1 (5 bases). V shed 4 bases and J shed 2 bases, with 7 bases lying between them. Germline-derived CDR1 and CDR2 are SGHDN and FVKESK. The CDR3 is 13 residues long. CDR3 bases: TGTGCCAGCAGCCGTGGGGCCACAGATACGCAGTATTTT. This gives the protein CASSRGATDTQYF.

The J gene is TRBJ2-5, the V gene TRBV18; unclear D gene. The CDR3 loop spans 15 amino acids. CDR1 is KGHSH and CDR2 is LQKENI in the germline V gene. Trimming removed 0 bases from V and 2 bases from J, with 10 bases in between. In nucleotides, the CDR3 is TGTGCCAGCTCACCACCCCTACTCCTTCAAGAGACCCAGTACTTC. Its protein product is CASSPPLLLQETQYF.

The CDR3 nucleotides read TGTGCCAGCAGCCCCGGACAGGGAGGCGGCAATCAGCCCCAGCATTTT. Translated: CASSPGQGGGNQPQHF. V gene TRBV2 combines with J gene TRBJ1-5; the match to TRBD1 covers 8 bases. The germline V gene has CDR1 SNHLY and CDR2 FYNNEI. J lost 2 bases, V lost 6 bases, and 9 bases had no gene match. This CDR3 region has 16 residues.

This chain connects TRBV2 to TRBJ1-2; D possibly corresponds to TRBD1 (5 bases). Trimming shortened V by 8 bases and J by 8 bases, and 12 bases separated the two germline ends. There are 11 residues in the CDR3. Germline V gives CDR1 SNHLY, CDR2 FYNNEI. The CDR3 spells CASRGAGGYTF. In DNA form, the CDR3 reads TGTGCCAGCCGAGGGGCGGGGGGCTACACCTTC.

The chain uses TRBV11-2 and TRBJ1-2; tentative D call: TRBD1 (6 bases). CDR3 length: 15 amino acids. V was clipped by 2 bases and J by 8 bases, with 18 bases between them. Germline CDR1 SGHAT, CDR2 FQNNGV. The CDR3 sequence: CASSLTPTGSGGYTF. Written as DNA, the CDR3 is TGTGCCAGCAGCTTAACACCTACAGGGTCAGGAGGCTACACCTTC.

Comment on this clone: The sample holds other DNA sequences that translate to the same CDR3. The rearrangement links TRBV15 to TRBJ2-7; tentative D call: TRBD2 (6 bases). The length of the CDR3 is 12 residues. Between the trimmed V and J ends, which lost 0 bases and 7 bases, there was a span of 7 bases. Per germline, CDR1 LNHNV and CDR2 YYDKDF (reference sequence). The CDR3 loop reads CATSRDRGEQYF. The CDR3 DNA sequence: TGTGCCACCAGCAGAGACCGGGGGGAGCAGTACTTC.

As DNA, the CDR3 is TGCGCCAGCAGCCACAGGGGTGCCTACAATGAGCAGTTCTTC. It encodes CASSHRGAYNEQFF. This rearrangement joins TRBV4-1 to TRBJ2-1, with D perhaps matching TRBD1 (6 bases). CDR1 is MGHRA and CDR2 is YSYEKL in the germline V gene. The V gene lost 3 bases and the J gene lost 2 bases, with 8 bases spanning the gap. The length of the CDR3 is 14 residues.